These T cell receptor beta chains were read from a single sample in a study of blood T cell repertoires in COVID-19. Sequencing was performed with immunoSEQ multiplex PCR; in TCRdb, only in-frame clones are kept and a portion is missing. The profile shows nearly 90,000 clones, 88% of them singletons. Sequencing used peripheral blood. Receptors were obtained from a man aged 80 or over with acute or convalescent COVID-19. Both conserved end residues are part of each CDR3. The order of the fields is D gene, clone size, V gene, J gene, CDR3 DNA, CDR3 protein. D genes are given only for firm matches. Size is omitted from some rows. Given values are once, few, many or a class for expanded clones.

>TRBD1|NA|TRBV6-5|TRBJ1-5
TGTGCCAGCAGGGCCGACAGGGCCTCCAATCAGCCCCAGCATTTT
CASRADRASNQPQHF
>TRBD2|NA|TRBV7-3|TRBJ2-3
TGTGCCAGCAGCTTTAGCGGGAGTGGCGCAGATACGCAGTATTTT
CASSFSGSGADTQYF
>TRBD1|NA|TRBV7-3|TRBJ1-5
TGTGCCAGAAACAGGGGGCCCAGGCAGCCCCAGCATTTT
CARNRGPRQPQHF
>TRBD1|NA|TRBV7-2|TRBJ2-7
TGTGCCAGCAGCCTAACCGGGACAGGGGGCTACGAGCAGTACTTC
CASSLTGTGGYEQYF
>NA|NA|TRBV2|TRBJ1-1
TGTGCCAGCAAGGTCGTACAGCTTGAAGCTTTCTTT
CASKVVQLEAFF
>NA|NA|TRBV15|TRBJ1-4
TGTGCCACCAGCAGGGTTGCGACTCAAGCTAATGAAAAACTGTTTTTT
CATSRVATQANEKLFF
>TRBD1|NA|TRBV5-8|TRBJ2-7
TGTGCCAGCAGTTTTGGACCTCCGGACAGGGGGTACTTC
CASSFGPPDRGYF
>TRBD1|NA|TRBV19|TRBJ1-3
TGTGCCAGTAGTTTCGACAGGGTATTCTCTGGAAACACCATATATTTT
CASSFDRVFSGNTIYF
>NA|NA|TRBV6-6|TRBJ1-2
TGTGCCAGCAGTTACTCCCGTAGGGGTAACTATGGCTACACCTTC
CASSYSRRGNYGYTF
>NA|NA|TRBV19|TRBJ2-5
TGTGCCAGTAGCCTGACAAGGTTGGGGGCCGAGACCCAGTACTTC
CASSLTRLGAETQYF
>TRBD2|NA|TRBV5-1|TRBJ2-5
TGCGCCAGCAGCTCGGGACTAGCGGGAGGAATGGAGACCCAGTACTTC
CASSSGLAGGMETQYF
>TRBD1|few|TRBV24-1|TRBJ1-5
TGTGCCACCAGTGACAGCCGGGACAGGGGGAGCAATCAGCCCCAGCATTTT
CATSDSRDRGSNQPQHF
>NA|NA|TRBV6-4|TRBJ1-1
TGTGCCAGCAGTCGTTCCTATTTGGACACTGAAGCTTTCTTT
CASSRSYLDTEAFF
>NA|NA|TRBV5-1|TRBJ2-7
TGCGCCAGCAGCTTGGCCGGTGGCGGCAACGAGCAGTACTTC
CASSLAGGGNEQYF
>NA|NA|TRBV5-6|TRBJ2-4
TGTGCCAGCAGCTTGTCCGGGAGCATTCAGTACTTC
CASSLSGSIQYF
>TRBD1|NA|TRBV18|TRBJ2-7
TGTGCCAGCTCACGAGGACAGGGGTCCTACGAGCAGTACTTC
CASSRGQGSYEQYF
>TRBD1|NA|TRBV5-6|TRBJ2-7
TGTGCCAGCAGCTGGGCCTCGGGACAGGGGGCCTACGAGCAGTACTTC
CASSWASGQGAYEQYF
>NA|NA|TRBV5-1|TRBJ2-3
TGCGCCAGCAGGCGGATCCCTAGCACAGATACGCAGTATTTT
CASRRIPSTDTQYF
>TRBD2|NA|TRBV7-8|TRBJ2-7
TGTGCCAGCAGCTCCCCTCGGCCCGGGACTAGCGGGTACGAGCAGTACTTC
CASSSPRPGTSGYEQYF
>NA|NA|TRBV12-3/TRBV12-4|TRBJ1-1
TGTGCCAGCAGTAAAACAGGGAACACTGAAGCTTTCTTT
CASSKTGNTEAFF
>TRBD1|once|TRBV12-3/TRBV12-4|TRBJ1-5
TGTGCCAGCAGGTCAGGGGGCCAGCCCCAGCATTTT
CASRSGGQPQHF
>NA|NA|TRBV5-6|TRBJ1-2
TGTGCCAGCAGCGTAACTTTGGACAGCGCCACTAACTATGGCTACACCTTC
CASSVTLDSATNYGYTF
>NA|NA|TRBV19|TRBJ1-4
TGTGCCAGTAGTATAGGACTGGTTGGGGAAAAACTGTTTTTT
CASSIGLVGEKLFF
>NA|NA|TRBV4-3|TRBJ1-6
TGCGCCAGCAGCCAAGAACCCGCGGGGTTTTCGTATAATTCACCCCTCCACTTT
CASSQEPAGFSYNSPLHF
>TRBD1|NA|TRBV19|TRBJ1-1
TGTGCCAGTAGTATCCAGCAGGGGGCGCCGGGGGCTTTCTTT
CASSIQQGAPGAFF
>NA|NA|TRBV21-1|TRBJ1-2
TGTGCCAGCAGCAAAGGCGGGGGTCCTCGTGGCTACACCTTC
CASSKGGGPRGYTF
>TRBD1|NA|TRBV19|TRBJ1-5
TGTGCCAGTAGTTACACCAGGGGGGCTCAGCCCCAGCATTTT
CASSYTRGAQPQHF
>TRBD1|few|TRBV28|TRBJ2-7
TGTGCCAGCAGTTCCACCGGGACAGGGGTCAGGAGGGTCGAGCAGTACTTC
CASSSTGTGVRRVEQYF
>TRBD1|NA|TRBV16|TRBJ2-1
TGTGCCAGCAGCCAAACCTCGCGGGGGACAGGGAAGCGTACTGAGCAGTTCTTC
CASSQTSRGTGKRTEQFF
>TRBD1|NA|TRBV29-1|TRBJ2-4
TGCAGCGTTGAAACAGGGGGGCGTAAAAACATTCAGTACTTC
CSVETGGRKNIQYF
>TRBD1|NA|TRBV3-1/TRBV3-2|TRBJ1-1
TGTGCCAGCAGGGAGACAGGGGTGGGTACTGAAGCTTTCTTT
CASRETGVGTEAFF
>NA|NA|TRBV5-1|TRBJ1-1
TGCGCCAGCAGCTTAGACATCCCCTACCCGGCTTTCTTT
CASSLDIPYPAFF
>NA|NA|TRBV2|TRBJ1-1
TGTGCCAGCAGCCCCGACAACCGAGCTGAAGCTTTCTTT
CASSPDNRAEAFF
>TRBD2|NA|TRBV10-3|TRBJ2-5
TGTGCCATCACCTCACAAGCGGGGGGGCTTTCTGAGACCCAGTACTTC
CAITSQAGGLSETQYF
>NA|NA|TRBV15|TRBJ2-3
TGTGCCACCAGCAGAGATGCGTCAGATACGCAGTATTTT
CATSRDASDTQYF
>TRBD1|NA|TRBV9|TRBJ2-5
TGTGCCAGCAGCCTGACAGGGGGAGAGACCCAGTACTTC
CASSLTGGETQYF
>TRBD2|NA|TRBV7-6|TRBJ2-3
TGTGCCAGCAGCTTACGGATACTAGCGGGACCTAGCACAGATACGCAGTATTTT
CASSLRILAGPSTDTQYF
>NA|few|TRBV4-3|TRBJ1-6
TGCGCCAGCAGCCAAGTATTAACAGGTTCCTCACCCCTCCACTTT
CASSQVLTGSSPLHF
>NA|NA|TRBV4-2|TRBJ1-5
TGTGCCAGCAGCCAAGACAGGGATAGTCAGCCCCAGCATTTT
CASSQDRDSQPQHF
>NA|few|TRBV2|TRBJ2-7
TGTGCCAGCAGTGCTCTATACGAGCAGTACTTC
CASSALYEQYF
>NA|NA|TRBV19|TRBJ1-1
TGTGCCAGTAGTGCTCTGGGGGCGAACACTGAAGCTTTCTTT
CASSALGANTEAFF
>NA|few|TRBV30|TRBJ2-1
TGTGCCTGGAGTGTACGGCGGGAAGGGCAGTTCTTC
CAWSVRREGQFF
>TRBD2|NA|TRBV24-1|TRBJ2-1
TGTGCCACCAGTGATTTGCGGGACTACAGAAATGAGCAGTTCTTC
CATSDLRDYRNEQFF
>NA|NA|TRBV6-5|TRBJ1-6
TGTGCCAGCTACCCGGGGGGATATAATTCACCCCTCCACTTT
CASYPGGYNSPLHF
>TRBD1|NA|TRBV18|TRBJ1-4
TGTGCCAGCTCACCGCAGAACCGGGACAGGGTGGAAAAACTGTTTTTT
CASSPQNRDRVEKLFF